The rows below give T cell receptor beta chains drawn from one sample of a study of T cell changes during pregnancy in multiple sclerosis. Data came from immunoSEQ multiplex PCR; TCRdb stores just in-frame clones and leaves some out. The table has about 89,000 clones, 94% seen once. Sequenced here: peripheral blood, sampled in the third trimester of pregnancy. The receptors stem from a female donor with multiple sclerosis, enrolled in a pregnancy study. CDR3s include the opening cysteine and the closing phenylalanine or tryptophan. D genes are given only for firm matches. Some rows have no size entry. The others give once, few or many, or a class for an expanded clone.

TRBJ2-1,.,14,.,TRBV7-6,TGTGCCAGCAGTCGCACAGGGACCTACAATGAGCAGTTCTTC,CASSRTGTYNEQFF
TRBJ2-3,TRBD1,17,.,TRBV11-2,TGTGCCAGCAGCAGCTTGGTGACAGGGTTCGACACAGATACGCAGTATTTT,CASSSLVTGFDTDTQYF
TRBJ2-7,TRBD2,16,.,TRBV19,TGTGCCAGTAGTATAGGGGCTAGCGGACCCTCCTACGAGCAGTACTTC,CASSIGASGPSYEQYF
TRBJ2-6,TRBD1,17,.,TRBV6-1,TGTGCCAGCAGTGGGCCGGGACAGGGGGCCGGGGCCAACGTCCTGACTTTC,CASSGPGQGAGANVLTF
TRBJ2-5,.,12,once,TRBV6-6,TGTGCCAGCAGTTCCCGAGAGGAGACCCAGTACTTC,CASSSREETQYF
TRBJ2-1,.,15,.,TRBV19,TGTGCCAGTAGTCGCCGGACAGACTCCTACAATGAGCAGTTCTTC,CASSRRTDSYNEQFF
TRBJ2-7,.,13,.,TRBV27,TGTGCCAGCAGTTACGGAGCATCCTACGAGCAGTACTTC,CASSYGASYEQYF
TRBJ1-3,TRBD1,15,once,TRBV19,TGTGCCAGTAGTATAAGGCAGGGGGCCGGAAACACCATATATTTT,CASSIRQGAGNTIYF
TRBJ1-4,TRBD1,20,.,TRBV27,TGTGCCAGCAGTTTAGTGGGGACAGGGGGAGCCATGGCAACTAATGAAAAACTGTTTTTT,CASSLVGTGGAMATNEKLFF
TRBJ2-1,.,17,.,TRBV30,TGTGCCTGGAGTTATTCCCGGGGGAGAGGGTCCTACAATGAGCAGTTCTTC,CAWSYSRGRGSYNEQFF
TRBJ2-5,TRBD1,11,.,TRBV20-1,TGCAGTGGATACAGGGGAGAGACCCAGTACTTC,CSGYRGETQYF
TRBJ2-7,TRBD2,15,once,TRBV27,TGTGCCAGCAGTCCAGGGACTAGCGGCGCCTACGAGCAGTACTTC,CASSPGTSGAYEQYF
TRBJ2-1,.,16,.,TRBV4-1,TGCGCCAGCAGCCAAGTCACGGGAGCGGGTTTGAATGAGCAGTTCTTC,CASSQVTGAGLNEQFF
TRBJ1-4,.,19,.,TRBV9,TGTGCCAGCAGCGTAGATCCCACCCAGGGGCGCGACTCTCGTGAAAAACTGTTTTTT,CASSVDPTQGRDSREKLFF
TRBJ2-7,.,13,.,TRBV6-5,TGTGCCAGCAGTGACAGGAGCTCCTACGAGCAGTACTTC,CASSDRSSYEQYF
TRBJ2-5,.,13,.,TRBV7-7,TGTGCCAGCAGCGTGACAGGCCAAGAGACCCAGTACTTC,CASSVTGQETQYF
TRBJ1-1,.,13,few,TRBV7-8,TGTGCCAGCAGCCAACAGGTGAACACTGAAGCTTTCTTT,CASSQQVNTEAFF
TRBJ2-7,.,13,.,TRBV27,TGTGCCAGCAGTTTTATTGCGGGCTACGAGCAGTACTTC,CASSFIAGYEQYF
TRBJ1-3,.,14,.,TRBV5-5,TGTGCCAGCAGCATTGCAGTCGCCGGAAACACCATATATTTT,CASSIAVAGNTIYF
TRBJ2-7,TRBD2,15,.,TRBV7-3,TGTGCCAGCAGCTTAAACTCCGGGAGGTGGGACGAGCAGTACTTC,CASSLNSGRWDEQYF
TRBJ2-5,.,14,once,TRBV7-2,TGTGCCAGCAGCTCACCGACTAGTCCGGAGACCCAGTACTTC,CASSSPTSPETQYF
TRBJ2-3,TRBD2,16,.,TRBV5-4,TGTGCCAGCAGCTCCCCCGGGACTAGTAAAACTAATACGCAGTATTTT,CASSSPGTSKTNTQYF
TRBJ1-1,.,14,.,TRBV19,TGTGCCAGTAGCCTGATTCAGGGGTCCACTGAAGCTTTCTTT,CASSLIQGSTEAFF
TRBJ2-1,.,12,few,TRBV27,TGTGCCAGCAGTTTAAGGCGAGGTGAGCAGTTCTTC,CASSLRRGEQFF
TRBJ2-7,.,13,.,TRBV27,TGTGCCAGCAGTTCTCTTAGTACAGGCGAGCAGTACTTC,CASSSLSTGEQYF
TRBJ1-2,.,16,.,TRBV5-4,TGTGCCAGCAGCAAAGTATCCCAGGGATATAACTATGGCTACACCTTC,CASSKVSQGYNYGYTF
TRBJ2-3,TRBD2,16,.,TRBV7-6,TGTGCCAGCAGCTTGGGGACTAGCGGGAGCACAGATACGCAGTATTTT,CASSLGTSGSTDTQYF
TRBJ2-1,TRBD2,16,.,TRBV9,TGTGCCGGCAGCGGATCGACTCGCGGGGGGTCTAATGAGCAGTTCTTC,CAGSGSTRGGSNEQFF
TRBJ2-7,.,14,.,TRBV7-3,TGTGCCAGCAGCTGCCGGGACAATGGCTACGAGCAGTACTTC,CASSCRDNGYEQYF
TRBJ1-5,.,16,.,TRBV5-1,TGCGCCAGCAGCTTGGGTGGGCAGGGCCGGAATCAGCCCCAGCATTTT,CASSLGGQGRNQPQHF
TRBJ1-1,.,15,once,TRBV5-4,TGTGCCAGCAGCTTGGACCTTGCGGGTGCCACGCCAGCTTTCTTT,CASSLDLAGATPAFF
TRBJ1-1,TRBD1,15,.,TRBV7-9,TGTGCCAGCAGCTACGTGGTCGGGACAGGGGGTGAAGCTTTCTTT,CASSYVVGTGGEAFF
TRBJ1-1,.,15,once,TRBV2,TGTGCCAGCAGTCTTGCCGGGGAAGTTTTGGGGGGAGCTTTCTTT,CASSLAGEVLGGAFF
TRBJ2-7,TRBD1,16,.,TRBV6-1,TGTGCCAGCAGTGCCCGACAGGGGGCTTTATCCTACGAGCAGTACTTC,CASSARQGALSYEQYF
TRBJ2-7,TRBD1,14,once,TRBV30,TGTGCCTGGAGTGTCCCGGGACAGGGCTATGAGCAGTACTTC,CAWSVPGQGYEQYF
TRBJ2-3,TRBD1,14,.,TRBV5-1,TGCGCCAGTAGAAGGGACAGGAACACAGATACGCAGTATTTT,CASRRDRNTDTQYF
TRBJ1-2,TRBD1,11,.,TRBV6-5,TGTGCCACGAGCAGGGGGAATGGCTACACCTTC,CATSRGNGYTF
TRBJ2-2,TRBD1,14,.,TRBV5-4,TGTGCCAGCATTCGACAGGGGGCCACCGGGGAGCTGTTTTTT,CASIRQGATGELFF
TRBJ1-2,.,14,.,TRBV19,TGTGCCAGTAGCGGACTGGTCTTAAACTATGGCTACACCTTC,CASSGLVLNYGYTF
TRBJ1-4,TRBD1,18,once,TRBV2,TGTGCCAGCAGTAGACCACAGGGGGCCCTTTCAACTAATGAAAAACTGTTTTTT,CASSRPQGALSTNEKLFF
TRBJ2-5,.,18,.,TRBV7-9,TGTGCCAGCAGCTTAGTCCCAGCGCCTAAGCCCCACCGGGAGACCCAGTACTTC,CASSLVPAPKPHRETQYF
TRBJ2-6,.,18,.,TRBV7-2,TGTGCCAGCAGCTTAAGGAACATAGGAGCCTCTGGGGCCAACGTCCTGACTTTC,CASSLRNIGASGANVLTF
TRBJ1-1,.,11,.,TRBV19,TGTGCCAGTATGGGGGCCACTGAAGCTTTCTTT,CASMGATEAFF
TRBJ2-2,TRBD2,15,.,TRBV27,TGTGCCAGCAGTGACGGGAGCGGGAGTTCAAGGGAGCTGTTTTTT,CASSDGSGSSRELFF
TRBJ2-3,.,13,.,TRBV28,TGTGCCAGCAGTTGGCCTCTAGCAGGAACGCAGTATTTT,CASSWPLAGTQYF
TRBJ2-7,TRBD1,14,.,TRBV5-1,TGCGCCAGCAGCTTGGCCCAGGGGGTCTACGAGCAGTACTTC,CASSLAQGVYEQYF
TRBJ2-2,.,13,.,TRBV10-1,TGCCCGGCGAGGGGGGGGCATACCAGGGAGCTGTTTTTT,CPARGGHTRELFF
TRBJ1-1,.,10,.,TRBV2,TGTGCCAGCAGATACAGTGAAGCTTTCTTT,CASRYSEAFF